This T cell receptor beta chain is from a study of OX40 agonist ivuxolimab in advanced cancers. Study as a whole: Every 2 weeks, patients received ivuxolimab intravenously, dosed at 0.01 to 10 mg/kg. Partial responses occurred in Three dose-escalation patients, one with hepatocellular carcinoma and two with cutaneous melanoma. Study results and caveats: Average numbers of expanded clones were greater in CD8+ T cells than in CD4+. Circulating CD4+ and CD8+ T cells showed clonal expansion by week 6 at 0.1 to 3.0 mg/kg.

To note about this clone: Its matching antigen is unknown.

In germline, CDR1 is SGHTA, CDR2 FQGNSA. V lost 5 bases to trimming and J lost 4 bases; unmatched junction nucleotides: 10. This CDR3 comprises 15 residues. Some clones are missing from TCRdb's copy, which holds only in-frame ones; the method was immunoSEQ multiplex PCR. The sample consists of 45,000 or so clones, roughly 86% of them appearing once. This chain uses TRBV7-2 with TRBJ1-1, with 7 bases matching TRBD1. The source of this sequence is an adult with an advanced solid tumor such as melanoma, head and neck, liver or kidney cancer. The sequenced sample was CD4+ or CD8+ T cells sorted from blood, obtained in a trial of the OX40 agonist ivuxolimab. The CDR3 reads CASSPETGIGTEAFF. The CDR3 DNA is TGTGCCAGCAGCCCAGAGACAGGGATCGGCACTGAAGCTTTCTTT.